What follows describes a single T cell receptor (beta chain). Its antigen is unidentified. This specimen comes from a study of T cell responses to AZD1222 COVID-19 vaccine. Study results and caveats: In all cases, repertoires were sampled only after the peak T cell response. AZD1222 recipients seropositive at baseline numbered only six or seven. Regions 160-218 and 743-854 dominated among vaccine-associated CD4 TCRs spanning spike. Spike-specific TCR repertoires showed rising breadth and depth after two AZD1222 doses.

TCRdb's table, derived via immunoSEQ multiplex PCR, lists solely in-frame clones and lacks some. The table includes 100,000 to 150,000 clones, 85% detected once. This TCR came from an adult who received the AZD1222 COVID-19 vaccine. The sequences come from peripheral blood, collected 28 days after the second AZD1222 dose.

CDR3 sequence (DNA): TGCAGTGCTAGTACCTCAAGGGCAGAAGATTATGAAAAACTGTTTTTT. Its translation: CSASTSRAEDYEKLFF. This chain connects TRBV20-1 to TRBJ1-4; D not resolved. The CDR3 is made up of 16 amino acids. CDR1 is DFQATT, CDR2 SNEGSKA, per germline (reference sequence). Between the trimmed V and J ends, which lost 3 bases and 6 bases, there was a span of 20 bases.